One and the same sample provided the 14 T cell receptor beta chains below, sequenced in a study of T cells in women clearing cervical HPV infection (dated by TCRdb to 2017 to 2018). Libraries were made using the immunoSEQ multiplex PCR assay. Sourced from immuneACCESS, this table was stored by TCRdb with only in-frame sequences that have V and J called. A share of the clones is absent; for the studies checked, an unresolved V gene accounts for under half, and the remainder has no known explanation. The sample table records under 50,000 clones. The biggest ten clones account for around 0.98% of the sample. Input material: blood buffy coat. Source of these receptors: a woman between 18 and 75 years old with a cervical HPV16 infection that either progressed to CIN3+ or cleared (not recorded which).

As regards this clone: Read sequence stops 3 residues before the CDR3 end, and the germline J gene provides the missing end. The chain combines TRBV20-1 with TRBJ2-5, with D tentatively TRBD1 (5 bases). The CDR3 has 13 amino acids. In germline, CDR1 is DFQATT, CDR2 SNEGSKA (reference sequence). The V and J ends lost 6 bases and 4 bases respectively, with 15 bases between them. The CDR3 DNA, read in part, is TGCAGTGCAGATCAGGTGCAGGGAGAGACC. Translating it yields CSADQVQGET. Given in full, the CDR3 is CSADQVQGETQYF.

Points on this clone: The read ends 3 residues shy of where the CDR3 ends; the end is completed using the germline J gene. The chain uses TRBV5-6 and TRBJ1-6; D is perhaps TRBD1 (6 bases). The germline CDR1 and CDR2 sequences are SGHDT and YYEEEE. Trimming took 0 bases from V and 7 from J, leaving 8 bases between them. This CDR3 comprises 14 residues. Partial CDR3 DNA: TGTGCCAGCAGCTTGGGGACAGACAATTCACCC. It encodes CASSLGTDNSP. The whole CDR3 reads CASSLGTDNSPLHF. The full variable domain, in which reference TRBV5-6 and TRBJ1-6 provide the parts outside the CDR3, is DAGVTQSPTHLIKTRGQQVTLRCSPKSGHDTVSWYQQALGQGPQFIFQYYEEEERQRGNFPDRFSGHQFPNYSSELNVNALLLGDSALYLCASSLGTDNSPLHFGNGTRLTVT.

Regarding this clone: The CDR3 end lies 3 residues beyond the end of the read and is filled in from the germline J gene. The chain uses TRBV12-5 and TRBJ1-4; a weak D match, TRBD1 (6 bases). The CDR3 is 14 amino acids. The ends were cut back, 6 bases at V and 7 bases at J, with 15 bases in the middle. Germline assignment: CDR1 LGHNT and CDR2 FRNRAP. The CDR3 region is CASGHGQLGEKLFF. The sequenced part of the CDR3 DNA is TGTGCTAGTGGCCATGGACAGCTTGGTGAAAAA.

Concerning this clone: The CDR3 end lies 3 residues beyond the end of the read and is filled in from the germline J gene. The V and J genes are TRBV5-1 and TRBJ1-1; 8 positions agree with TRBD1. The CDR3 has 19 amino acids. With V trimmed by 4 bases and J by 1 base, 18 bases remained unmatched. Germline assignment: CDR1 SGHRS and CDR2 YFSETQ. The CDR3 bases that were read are TGCGCCAGCAGCCAGGGACAGGATTTTTATATAAGCAGGAACACTGAA. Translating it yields CASSQGQDFYISRNTE. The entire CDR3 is CASSQGQDFYISRNTEAFF.

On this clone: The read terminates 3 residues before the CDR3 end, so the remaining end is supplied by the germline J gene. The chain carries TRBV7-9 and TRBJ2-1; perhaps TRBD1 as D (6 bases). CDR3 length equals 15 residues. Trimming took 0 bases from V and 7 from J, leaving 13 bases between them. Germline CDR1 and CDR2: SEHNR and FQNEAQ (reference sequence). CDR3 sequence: CASSLATGIGNEQFF. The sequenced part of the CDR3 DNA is TGTGCCAGCAGCTTAGCAACAGGGATCGGGAATGAG.

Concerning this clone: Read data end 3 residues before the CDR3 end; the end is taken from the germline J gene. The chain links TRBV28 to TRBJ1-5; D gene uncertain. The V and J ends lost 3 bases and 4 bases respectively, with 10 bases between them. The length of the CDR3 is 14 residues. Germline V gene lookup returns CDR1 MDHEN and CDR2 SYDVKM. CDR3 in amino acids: CASSFPGLNQPQHF. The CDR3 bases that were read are TGTGCCAGCAGTTTCCCTGGCCTGAATCAGCCC.

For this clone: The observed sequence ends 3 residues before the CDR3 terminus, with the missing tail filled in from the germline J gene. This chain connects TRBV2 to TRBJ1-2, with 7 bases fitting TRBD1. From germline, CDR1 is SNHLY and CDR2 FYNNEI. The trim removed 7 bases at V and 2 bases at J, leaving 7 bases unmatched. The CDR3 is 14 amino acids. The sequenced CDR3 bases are TGTGCCAGCATACAGGGGCCCTTAAACTATGGC. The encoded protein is CASIQGPLNYG. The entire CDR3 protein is CASIQGPLNYGYTF.

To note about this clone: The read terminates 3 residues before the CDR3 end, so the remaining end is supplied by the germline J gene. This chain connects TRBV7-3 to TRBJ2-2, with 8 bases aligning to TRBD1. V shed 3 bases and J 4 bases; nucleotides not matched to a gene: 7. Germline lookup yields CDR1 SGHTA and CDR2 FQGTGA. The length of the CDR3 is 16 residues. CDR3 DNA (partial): TGTGCCAGCAGCTTCGGAGGGCAGGGGGCCACCGGGGAG. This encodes CASSFGGQGATGE. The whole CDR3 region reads CASSFGGQGATGELFF.

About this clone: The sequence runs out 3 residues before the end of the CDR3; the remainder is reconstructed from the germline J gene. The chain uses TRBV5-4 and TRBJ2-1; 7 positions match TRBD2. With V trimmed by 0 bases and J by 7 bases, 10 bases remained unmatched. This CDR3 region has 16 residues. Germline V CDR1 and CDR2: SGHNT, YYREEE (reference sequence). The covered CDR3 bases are TGTGCCAGCAGCTTGGGAGGCGGGGGAGCGGGGAATGAG. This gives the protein CASSLGGGGAGNE. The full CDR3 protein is CASSLGGGGAGNEQFF.

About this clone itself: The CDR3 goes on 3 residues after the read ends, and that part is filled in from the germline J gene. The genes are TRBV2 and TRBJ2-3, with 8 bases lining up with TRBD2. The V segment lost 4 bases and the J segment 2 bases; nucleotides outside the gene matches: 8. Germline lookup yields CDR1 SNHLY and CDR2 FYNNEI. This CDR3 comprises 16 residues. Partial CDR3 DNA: TGTGCCAGCAGTGTCGGGTACGGGGGGGCCACAGATACG. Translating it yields CASSVGYGGATDT. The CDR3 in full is CASSVGYGGATDTQYF.

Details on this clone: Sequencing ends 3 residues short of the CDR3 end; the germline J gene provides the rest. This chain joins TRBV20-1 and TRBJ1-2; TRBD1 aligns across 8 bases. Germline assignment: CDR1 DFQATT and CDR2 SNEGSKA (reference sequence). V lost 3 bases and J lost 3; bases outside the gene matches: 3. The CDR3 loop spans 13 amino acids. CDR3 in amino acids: CSARTGADYGYTF. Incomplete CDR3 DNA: TGCAGTGCTAGGACAGGGGCGGACTATGGC.

CDR3 loop: CASSLPQGAGTEAFF. CDR3 DNA, as far as it was read: TGCGCCAGCAGCCTCCCTCAGGGGGCTGGCACTGAA. V and J are TRBV5-1 and TRBJ1-1; TRBD1 matches 8 bases. The CDR3 end is not reached by the read, which stops 3 residues before it; the germline J gene fills it in. Germline V gene data show CDR1 as SGHRS and CDR2 as YFSETQ. CDR3 length: 15 residues. V lost 4 bases, J lost 4 bases, and 9 bases stayed unmatched. The variable domain in full, completed from reference TRBV5-1 and TRBJ1-1, reads KAGVTQTPRYLIKTRGQQVTLSCSPISGHRSVSWYQQTPGQGLQFLFEYFSETQRNKGNFPGRFSGRQFSNSRSEMNVSTLELGDSALYLCASSLPQGAGTEAFFGQGTRLTVV.

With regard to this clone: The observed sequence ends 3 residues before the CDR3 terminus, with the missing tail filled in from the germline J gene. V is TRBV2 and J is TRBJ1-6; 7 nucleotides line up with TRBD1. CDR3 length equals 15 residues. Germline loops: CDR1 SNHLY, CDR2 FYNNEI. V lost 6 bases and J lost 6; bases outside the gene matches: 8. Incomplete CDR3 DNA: TGTGCCAGCAGATTACCGGGACAGAGTAATTCACCC. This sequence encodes CASRLPGQSNSP. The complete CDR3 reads CASRLPGQSNSPLHF. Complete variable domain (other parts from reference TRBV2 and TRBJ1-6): EPEVTQTPSHQVTQMGQEVILRCVPISNHLYFYWYRQILGQKVEFLVSFYNNEISEKSEIFDDQFSVERPDGSNFTLKIRSTKLEDSAMYFCASRLPGQSNSPLHFGNGTRLTVT.

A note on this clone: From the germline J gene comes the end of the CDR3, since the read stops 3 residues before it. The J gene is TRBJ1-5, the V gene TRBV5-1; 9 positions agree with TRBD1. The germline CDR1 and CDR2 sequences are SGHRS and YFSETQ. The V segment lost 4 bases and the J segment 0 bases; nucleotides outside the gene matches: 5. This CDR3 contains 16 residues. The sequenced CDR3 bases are TGCGCCAGCAGCGCTGGGACAGGGAATAGCAATCAGCCC. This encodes CASSAGTGNSNQP. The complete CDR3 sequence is CASSAGTGNSNQPQHF.